The clone carrying this T cell receptor beta chain was seen at least ten times. Its antigen is unidentified. Only patients with CD8+CD57+ cell expansion on flow cytometry were chosen for sequencing. There was no therapy given to any patient before the blood sampling took place. Template material for TCR beta VDJ and CDR3 profiling consisted of genomic DNA. TCRdb re-derived calls from the reads in MiXCR, one entry per CDR3 protein. This table has approximately 150,000 distinct CDR3 sequences, less than 60% appearing once. The data are from a study of CD8+CD57+ T cells in acquired aplastic anemia. Study background: The DNA of sorted CD4+ and CD8+ cells averaged approximately 2.9 ug.

V was shortened by 2 bases and J by 6 bases, with 8 bases between the two germline ends. The CDR3 consists of 13 residues. Germline loops: CDR1 SQVTM, CDR2 ANQGSEA. Regarding the study as a whole: Nearly 30 CD8+ CDR3 sequences were shared between patients and controls.

This sequence joins TRBV29-1 and TRBJ1-6; possibly TRBD1 for D (6 bases). The clonotype originates from a human donor with aplastic anemia. Sequences were obtained from sorted CD4+, CD8+, or CD8+CD57+ T cells (not recorded which) from PBMCs. CDR3 DNA: TGCAGCGTTGAAACAGGGTTTAATTCACCCCTCCACTTT. Translation gives CSVETGFNSPLHF.